This T cell receptor beta chain was identified in a study of cytomegalovirus exposure and HLA in healthy donors. Study overall: Most genotyped donors, 81% of roughly 400, had Caucasian-associated genetic ancestry.

Donors in the study were healthy people who gave bone marrow. The study's findings and limits: Later analysis showed TCR association rates varying by HLA locus, highest for DRB1 and lowest for HLA-C. An analysis that came later showed most CMV-associated TCR beta chains appearing HLA-restricted.

In the PCR, 60 Vbeta and 13 Jbeta primers were used. This table comes from immunoSEQ multiplex PCR, and its TCRdb copy is limited to in-frame clones, with some not included. The sample has around 170,000 clones, roughly three quarters seen once; the top ten hold 2% to 2.5%. In regard to this clone: Its antigen is still unknown. One end of the junction is discordant with germline, which a read error may explain.

The sequence was obtained from a woman aged 25 to 45 in good health and CMV-seropositive. Sequences were obtained from PBMCs.

The CDR3 here is CAISESGTGSSGANGLTF. CDR3 nucleotide sequence: TGTGCCATCAGTGAGTCGGGCACAGGGAGCTCTGGGGCCAACGGCCTGACTTTC. The chain couples TRBV10-3 to TRBJ2-6, with TRBD1 as a possible D gene (6 bases). The CDR3 sequence is 18 residues long. Germline CDR1 reads ENHRY; CDR2 reads SYGVKD.